Sequencing of this TCR beta chain was carried out in a study of blood T cell repertoires in COVID-19. The assay was immunoSEQ multiplex PCR, and TCRdb's table has in-frame clones only and misses some. Of around 70,000 clones in the sample, roughly four fifths were seen once. Material: peripheral blood. The TCR originated in a man in his 70s with acute or convalescent COVID-19.

CDR3 amino acids: CASSIPRPVSGNTIYF. The CDR3, as DNA: TGTGCCAGTAGTATTCCACGCCCGGTCTCTGGAAACACCATATATTTT. This chain joins TRBV19 and TRBJ1-3; D is uncertain. V was clipped by 3 bases and J by 0 bases, with 12 bases between them. The CDR3 is 16 amino acids. Germline CDR1 LNHDA, CDR2 SQIVND (reference sequence).